The 30 T cell receptor beta chains listed next were all sequenced from one sample in a study of early T cells in non-severe SARS-CoV-2 infection (TCRdb year 2021). Libraries were made using 5' RACE. The data were produced on a NextSeq 500. In-frame beta chains were kept once TCRdb had trimmed the public reads at Q25 with fastp and called clones with MiXCR. Entries are consolidated by CDR3 protein sequence, retaining the most common genes and DNA. This sample gives approximately 76,000 distinct CDR3 sequences in total; over 12% of them show up just once. Of the sample, approximately 3.3% falls within the top ten clones. The sequenced sample consisted of whole blood. Receptor source: an adult who was a healthcare worker with PCR-confirmed SARS-CoV-2 infection or an uninfected control (not recorded which).

This clonotype has just a few counts. This chain uses TRBV18 with TRBJ2-7; tentative D call: TRBD2 (6 bases). Germline-derived CDR1 and CDR2 are KGHSH and LQKENI. CDR3 length equals 15 residues. Trimming cost V 3 bases and J 4 bases, with 16 bases left between them. CDR3 sequence reads: CASSPSRGNGYEQYF. CDR3 bases: TGTGCCAGCTCACCCTCTCGGGGGAATGGTTACGAGCAGTACTTC.

This clonotype was seen more than once but under ten times. The chain carries TRBV9 and TRBJ2-7; 7 bases match TRBD1. Trimming at V came to 0 bases and at J to 0 bases, leaving 6 bases not matched to a gene. Germline lookup yields CDR1 SGDLS and CDR2 YYNGEE. The length of the CDR3 is 16 residues. The CDR3 sequence is CASSVGGTVSSYEQYF. CDR3 sequence (DNA): TGTGCCAGCAGCGTAGGGGGGACAGTCAGCTCCTACGAGCAGTACTTC. Based on the CDR3 plus reference TRBV9 and TRBJ2-7, the full variable domain is DSGVTQTPKHLITATGQRVTLRCSPRSGDLSVYWYQQSLDQGLQFLIQYYNGEERAKGNILERFSAQQFPDLHSELNLSSLELGDSALYFCASSVGGTVSSYEQYFGPGTRLTVT.

Many counts were recorded for this clonotype. This CDR3 is CASSESTGKTYEQYF. For the CDR3, the DNA is TGTGCCAGCAGTGAATCTACAGGGAAAACTTACGAGCAGTACTTC. The chain couples TRBV9 to TRBJ2-7, with D maybe TRBD1 (6 bases). The CDR3 runs 15 residues. Germline-derived CDR1 and CDR2 are SGDLS and YYNGEE. The V end lost 5 bases, the J end lost 4 bases, and 19 bases lay between the germline ends.

This clonotype was picked up many times. The CDR3 region is CASTQGPTDTQYF. CDR3 in DNA: TGTGCCAGCACGCAGGGACCCACAGATACGCAGTATTTT. V is TRBV2 and J is TRBJ2-3; D is tentatively TRBD1 or TRBD2 (5 bases each). The CDR3 spans 13 residues. The germline V and J ends were trimmed by 7 bases and 2 bases, with 10 bases remaining between them. From germline, CDR1 is SNHLY and CDR2 FYNNEI. Looking up the rest from reference TRBV2 and TRBJ2-3 gives the full variable domain: EPEVTQTPSHQVTQMGQEVILRCVPISNHLYFYWYRQILGQKVEFLVSFYNNEISEKSEIFDDQFSVERPDGSNFTLKIRSTKLEDSAMYFCASTQGPTDTQYFGPGTRLTVL.

This clonotype has just a few counts. This sequence joins TRBV5-4 and TRBJ2-3; 11 positions agree with TRBD1. The J segment lost 4 bases and the V segment lost 3 bases, leaving 4 bases of the junction unmatched. The CDR3 has 15 amino acids. CDR1 and CDR2 from the germline V gene are SGHNT and YYREEE (reference sequence). CDR3 sequence reads: CASSSRTGGADTQYF. The CDR3 DNA sequence: TGTGCCAGCAGCTCCCGGACAGGGGGCGCAGATACGCAGTATTTT.

This rearrangement joins TRBV19 to TRBJ1-5; no clear D. Germline-derived CDR1 and CDR2 are LNHDA and SQIVND (reference sequence). The V gene lost 3 bases and the J gene lost 4 bases, with 10 bases spanning the gap. The CDR3 runs 14 residues. CDR3 amino acids: CASSIDDFNQPQHF. The CDR3 coding sequence is TGTGCCAGTAGTATTGATGACTTTAATCAGCCCCAGCATTTT. The entire variable domain, with the rest obtained from reference TRBV19 and TRBJ1-5, is as follows: DGGITQSPKYLFRKEGQNVTLSCEQNLNHDAMYWYRQDPGQGLRLIYYSQIVNDFQKGDIAEGYSVSREKKESFPLTVTSAQKNPTAFYLCASSIDDFNQPQHFGDGTRLSIL.

This clonotype was seen a handful of times. The chain links TRBV29-1 to TRBJ1-1, with TRBD1 identical over 9 bases. Germline V gene lookup returns CDR1 SQVTM and CDR2 ANQGSEA. The CDR3 has 15 amino acids. V shed 7 bases and J 0 bases; nucleotides not matched to a gene: 9. CDR3 sequence: CSAAGQGIMNTEAFF. The CDR3 bases are TGCAGCGCCGCGGGACAGGGTATTATGAACACTGAAGCTTTCTTT.

This clonotype was counted ten times or more. The chain is built from TRBV18 and TRBJ2-7; 11 bases align to TRBD2. V shed 1 base, J shed 1 base, and the junction held 3 bases outside the gene matches. There are 16 residues in the CDR3. The germline V gene has CDR1 KGHSH and CDR2 LQKENI. The CDR3 loop reads CASSPLSSGRSYEQYF. CDR3 coding DNA: TGTGCCAGCTCACCACTGTCTAGCGGGAGGTCCTACGAGCAGTACTTC.

The chain employs TRBV2 and TRBJ2-1; 7 nucleotides match TRBD1. There are 16 residues in the CDR3. The trim removed 4 bases at V and 2 bases at J, leaving 8 bases unmatched. CDR1 SNHLY and CDR2 FYNNEI come from the germline V gene. The CDR3: CASSGARTGAYNEQFF. Here the CDR3 DNA reads TGTGCCAGCAGTGGGGCAAGGACAGGAGCCTACAATGAGCAGTTCTTC.

This clonotype was seen only a few times. V and J are TRBV6-1 and TRBJ2-7, with 10 nucleotides matching TRBD1. Per germline, CDR1 MNHNS and CDR2 SASEGT. After removal of 4 bases from V and 7 bases from J, the junction contained 10 bases not matched to a gene. CDR3 length: 15 amino acids. The CDR3 reads CASSATGQGMGEQYF. The CDR3 coding sequence is TGTGCCAGCAGTGCTACGGGACAGGGGATGGGGGAGCAGTACTTC.

Only a few counts were recorded for this clonotype. The rearrangement joins TRBV7-2 to TRBJ2-1; either TRBD1 or TRBD2 may supply D (5 bases each). Germline CDR1 is SGHTA and CDR2 is FQGNSA. Trimming removed 4 bases at V and 2 bases at J, with 18 bases between. This CDR3 region has 17 residues. The DNA for the CDR3 is TGTGCCAGCAGCTCCCAGGTGGGGGTCGGGCCCTACAATGAGCAGTTCTTC. Encoded protein: CASSSQVGVGPYNEQFF. The variable domain in full, completed from reference TRBV7-2 and TRBJ2-1, reads GAGVSQSPSNKVTEKGKDVELRCDPISGHTALYWYRQSLGQGLEFLIYFQGNSAPDKSGLPSDRFSAERTGGSVSTLTIQRTQQEDSAVYLCASSSQVGVGPYNEQFFGPGTRLTVL.

This chain connects TRBV7-9 to TRBJ1-2; D unclear. The germline gives CDR1 SEHNR, CDR2 FQNEAQ (reference sequence). This CDR3 is 13 amino acids long. V lost 7 bases and J 8 bases, leaving 17 bases between the germline ends. CDR3 in DNA: TGTGCCAGCACCCTTAGAAGAGTAAACGGCTACACCTTC. Residues: CASTLRRVNGYTF. The variable domain in full, completed from reference TRBV7-9 and TRBJ1-2, reads DTGVSQNPRHKITKRGQNVTFRCDPISEHNRLYWYRQTLGQGPEFLTYFQNEAQLEKSRLLSDRFSAERPKGSFSTLEIQRTEQGDSAMYLCASTLRRVNGYTFGSGTRLTVV.

The J gene is TRBJ2-1, the V gene TRBV5-1; tentative D call: TRBD2 (6 bases). Trimming removed 6 bases from V and 0 bases from J, with 7 bases in between. The CDR3 is 13 residues long. Germline CDR1 SGHRS, CDR2 YFSETQ. The CDR3 DNA reads as TGCGCCAGCACGGGGGACTCCTACAATGAGCAGTTCTTC. The encoded protein is CASTGDSYNEQFF. The full variable domain, completed using reference TRBV5-1 and TRBJ2-1, is KAGVTQTPRYLIKTRGQQVTLSCSPISGHRSVSWYQQTPGQGLQFLFEYFSETQRNKGNFPGRFSGRQFSNSRSEMNVSTLELGDSALYLCASTGDSYNEQFFGPGTRLTVL.

A note on this clonotype: This may come from a read error, since a much larger clone is one base off. The chain combines TRBV20-1 with TRBJ2-6; D perhaps matches TRBD2 (7 bases). Per the germline V gene, CDR1 is DFQATT and CDR2 is SNEGSKA (reference sequence). This CDR3 has 14 residues. The CDR3 sequence is CSARDVRGADVLTF. Written as DNA, the CDR3 is TGCAGTGCTAGAGATGTACGGGGGGCCGACGTCCTGACTTTC.

V is TRBV6-4 and J is TRBJ1-5; weak D call: TRBD1 (5 bases). Trimming pared 7 bases from V and 2 bases from J, leaving 21 bases between. CDR1 is MRHNA, CDR2 SNTAGT, per germline. This CDR3 spans 17 amino acids. CDR3: CASIWEDNPRGNQPQHF. The CDR3 DNA reads as TGTGCCAGCATCTGGGAGGATAACCCCAGGGGCAATCAGCCCCAGCATTTT.

The chain joins TRBV7-8 to TRBJ1-6; D not certain. CDR1 is SGHVS, CDR2 FQNEAQ, per germline. V was pared by 5 bases and J by 0 bases, with 17 bases between. There are 18 residues in the CDR3. CDR3 DNA: TGTGCCAGCAGCCCTCGGTGGTTGAGGAGCTCCTATAATTCACCCCTCCACTTT. This encodes CASSPRWLRSSYNSPLHF. The complete variable domain, with remaining parts taken from reference TRBV7-8 and TRBJ1-6, reads GAGVSQSPRYKVAKRGQDVALRCDPISGHVSLFWYQQALGQGPEFLTYFQNEAQLDKSGLPSDRFFAERPEGSVSTLKIQRTQQEDSAVYLCASSPRWLRSSYNSPLHFGNGTRLTVT.

This clonotype was counted many times. This chain links TRBV10-3 with TRBJ2-7, with TRBD2 identical over 7 bases. Germline lookup yields CDR1 ENHRY and CDR2 SYGVKD. There are 13 residues in the CDR3. With 6 bases clipped from V and 3 bases from J, the junction kept 5 bases outside the gene matches. The CDR3 loop is CAISGDYSYEQYF. The CDR3 bases are TGTGCCATCAGCGGGGACTATAGCTACGAGCAGTACTTC.

The sample holds a few counts of this clonotype. The chain carries TRBV11-2 and TRBJ1-2, with D unclear. Trimming pared 5 bases from V and 3 bases from J, leaving 7 bases between. Germline V gives CDR1 SGHAT, CDR2 FQNNGV. CDR3 length equals 12 residues. The CDR3 sequence is CASSPDYYGYTF. CDR3 in DNA: TGTGCCAGCAGCCCGGACTACTATGGCTACACCTTC.

The chain is built from TRBV28 and TRBJ2-5; 12 nucleotides match TRBD2. V gave up 8 bases and J gave up 1 base; unmatched junction bases: 11. Germline V gene sequence: CDR1 MDHEN, CDR2 SYDVKM. The CDR3 runs to 17 residues. CDR3 loop: CASVPGLAGLPQETQYF. The CDR3 DNA sequence: TGTGCCAGCGTCCCGGGACTAGCGGGTTTACCCCAAGAGACCCAGTACTTC.

This chain joins TRBV5-4 and TRBJ2-1; D ambiguous. The CDR3 loop spans 16 amino acids. Germline V gene lookup returns CDR1 SGHNT and CDR2 YYREEE (reference sequence). Between the trimmed V and J ends, which lost 4 bases and 1 base, there was a span of 15 bases. CDR3 loop: CASSAPLTESYNEQFF. The CDR3 DNA follows: TGTGCCAGCAGCGCCCCTTTAACCGAGTCCTACAATGAGCAGTTCTTC. Using reference TRBV5-4 and TRBJ2-1 for the parts outside the CDR3, the full variable domain is ETGVTQSPTHLIKTRGQQVTLRCSSQSGHNTVSWYQQALGQGPQFIFQYYREEENGRGNFPPRFSGLQFPNYSSELNVNALELDDSALYLCASSAPLTESYNEQFFGPGTRLTVL.

This clonotype was observed a few times. The chain combines TRBV5-1 with TRBJ2-3, with D possibly being TRBD1 (6 bases). Germline CDR1 and CDR2: SGHRS and YFSETQ. The CDR3 length is 15 residues. With 4 bases removed from V and 0 bases from J, the gap between germline ends came to 12 bases. The CDR3 spells CASSLIQGSTDTQYF. The CDR3 DNA is TGCGCCAGCAGCCTGATACAGGGAAGCACAGATACGCAGTATTTT.

The chain combines TRBV2 with TRBJ2-3, with D perhaps TRBD2 (5 bases). CDR3 length: 14 residues. The germline CDR1 and CDR2 sequences are SNHLY and FYNNEI. V dropped 8 bases and J dropped 2 bases, with 14 bases sitting between them. The CDR3 is CASLDRLTTDTQYF. CDR3 coding DNA: TGTGCCAGCTTAGATCGACTAACCACAGATACGCAGTATTTT.

This clonotype was detected a few times. The V gene is TRBV7-6, the J gene TRBJ2-1; tentative D call: TRBD1 (7 bases). CDR1 SGHVS and CDR2 FNYEAQ come from the germline V gene. Trimming removed 1 base from V and 4 bases from J, with 14 bases in between. CDR3 size: 16 residues. The CDR3 here is CASSLVGQGGYNEQFF. In nucleotides, the CDR3 is TGTGCCAGCAGCTTAGTTGGCCAGGGGGGATACAATGAGCAGTTCTTC.

This clonotype was detected many times. The junction does not match germline at one end; this may be a read error. The chain couples TRBV28 to TRBJ2-1; 10 bases are a match to TRBD2. CDR3 length: 16 amino acids. Germline values: CDR1 MDHEN, CDR2 SYDVKM. CDR3 sequence: CASTLEASGSYNEQFF. CDR3 nucleotides: TGTGCCAGCACTTTAGAGGCTAGCGGGAGCTACAATGAGCAGTTCTTC. Using reference TRBV28 and TRBJ2-1 for the parts outside the CDR3, the full variable domain is DVKVTQSSRYLVKRTGEKVFLECVQDMDHENMFWYRQDPGLGLRLIYFSYDVKMKEKGDIPEGYSVSREKKERFSLILESASTNQTSMYLCASTLEASGSYNEQFFGPGTRLTVL.

This clonotype was detected ten times or more. The chain employs TRBV11-2 and TRBJ2-5; 9 positions agree with TRBD1. CDR1 is SGHAT and CDR2 is FQNNGV in the germline V gene. This CDR3 has 13 amino acids. J gave up 5 bases and V 5 bases, and 3 bases lay outside the gene matches. The CDR3 DNA reads as TGTGCCAGCAGCCGGGACAGGGCTGAGACCCAGTACTTC. It translates to CASSRDRAETQYF. Complete variable domain (other parts from reference TRBV11-2 and TRBJ2-5): EAGVAQSPRYKIIEKRQSVAFWCNPISGHATLYWYQQILGQGPKLLIQFQNNGVVDDSQLPKDRFSAERLKGVDSTLKIQPAKLEDSAVYLCASSRDRAETQYFGPGTRLLVL.

V usage is TRBV9 and J usage is TRBJ2-2; tentatively, D is TRBD1 (6 bases). V shed 1 base and J shed 6 bases, with 13 bases lying between them. CDR3 length: 15 residues. CDR1 is SGDLS, CDR2 YYNGEE, per germline. For the CDR3, the DNA is TGTGCCAGCAGCGTATCCCCCAAGGGGGCCGGGGAGCTGTTTTTT. Translated: CASSVSPKGAGELFF.

The sample holds many counts of this clonotype. The V and J genes are TRBV19 and TRBJ1-6; D is possibly TRBD1 (6 bases). Deletions cut 10 bases from V and 8 bases from J, with 12 bases between. This CDR3 has 12 amino acids. Germline V gives CDR1 LNHDA, CDR2 SQIVND (reference sequence). CDR3 sequence reads: CATQGQDSPLHF. For the CDR3, the DNA is TGTGCCACACAGGGTCAGGATTCACCCCTCCACTTT.

This clonotype was counted at least ten times. This chain uses TRBV29-1 with TRBJ2-7, with D possibly TRBD1 on 6 matching bases. Germline V CDR1 and CDR2: SQVTM, ANQGSEA. The CDR3 runs 14 residues. Trimming stripped 4 bases from V and 5 bases from J, with 18 bases between. CDR3 in amino acids: CSVVQGFSANEQYF. CDR3 nucleotides: TGCAGCGTTGTTCAGGGGTTTTCGGCCAACGAGCAGTACTTC.

This sequence joins TRBV30 and TRBJ1-1; D unresolved. The V gene's germline CDR1 is GTSNPN and CDR2 SVGIG (reference sequence). V lost 0 bases, J lost 3 bases, and 8 bases lay in between. The length of the CDR3 is 13 residues. CDR3 protein: CAWSVQLDTEAFF. CDR3 nucleotide sequence: TGTGCCTGGAGTGTACAGCTGGACACTGAAGCTTTCTTT.

This clonotype was counted ten times or more. The V and J genes are TRBV12-3 or TRBV12-4 and TRBJ1-1; D unclear. CDR3 length equals 15 residues. V lost 5 bases to trimming and J lost 8 bases, with 21 bases between them. CDR3 residues: CASSPPGAETREAFF. The CDR3 DNA is TGTGCCAGCAGTCCGCCGGGAGCCGAGACCCGAGAAGCTTTCTTT.